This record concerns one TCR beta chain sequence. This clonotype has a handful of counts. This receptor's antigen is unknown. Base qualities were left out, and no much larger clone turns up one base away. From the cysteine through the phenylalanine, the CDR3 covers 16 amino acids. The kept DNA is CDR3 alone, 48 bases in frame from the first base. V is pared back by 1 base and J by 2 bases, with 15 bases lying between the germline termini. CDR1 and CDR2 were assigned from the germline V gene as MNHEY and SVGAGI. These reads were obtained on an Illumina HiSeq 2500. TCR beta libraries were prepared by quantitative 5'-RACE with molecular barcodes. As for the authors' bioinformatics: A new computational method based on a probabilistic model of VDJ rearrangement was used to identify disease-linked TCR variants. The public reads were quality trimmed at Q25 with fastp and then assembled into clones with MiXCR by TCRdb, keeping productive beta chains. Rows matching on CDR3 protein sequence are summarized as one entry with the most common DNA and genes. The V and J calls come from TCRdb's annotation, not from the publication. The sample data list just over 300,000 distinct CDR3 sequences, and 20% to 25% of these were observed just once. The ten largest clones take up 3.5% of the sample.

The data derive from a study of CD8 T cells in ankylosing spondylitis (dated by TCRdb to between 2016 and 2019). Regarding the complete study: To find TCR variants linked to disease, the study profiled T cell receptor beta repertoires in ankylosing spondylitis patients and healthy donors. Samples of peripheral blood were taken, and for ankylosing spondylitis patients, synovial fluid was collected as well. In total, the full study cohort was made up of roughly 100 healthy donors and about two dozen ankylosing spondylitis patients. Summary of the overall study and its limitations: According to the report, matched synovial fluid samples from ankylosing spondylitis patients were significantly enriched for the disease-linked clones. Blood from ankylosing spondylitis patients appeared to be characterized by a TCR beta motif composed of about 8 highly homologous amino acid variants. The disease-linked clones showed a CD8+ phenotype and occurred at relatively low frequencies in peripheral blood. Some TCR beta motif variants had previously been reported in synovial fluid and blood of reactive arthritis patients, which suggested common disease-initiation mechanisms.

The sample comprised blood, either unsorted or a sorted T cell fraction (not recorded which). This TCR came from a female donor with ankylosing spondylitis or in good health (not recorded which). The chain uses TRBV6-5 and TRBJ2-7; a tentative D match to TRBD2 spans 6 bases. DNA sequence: TGTGCCAGCAGTTACTTATCCGGGAGTATTCCCTACGAGCAGTACTTC. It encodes CASSYLSGSIPYEQYF.